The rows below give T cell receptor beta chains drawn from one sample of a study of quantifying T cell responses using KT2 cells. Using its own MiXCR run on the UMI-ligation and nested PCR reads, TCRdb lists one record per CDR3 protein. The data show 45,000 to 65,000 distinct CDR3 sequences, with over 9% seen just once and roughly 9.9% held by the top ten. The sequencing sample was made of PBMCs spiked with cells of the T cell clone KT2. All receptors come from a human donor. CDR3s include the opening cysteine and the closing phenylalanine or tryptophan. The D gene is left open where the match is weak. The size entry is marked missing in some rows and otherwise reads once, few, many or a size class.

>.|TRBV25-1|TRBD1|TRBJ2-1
CASQGARFDEQFF
TGTGCCAGCCAGGGGGCGCGGTTCGATGAGCAGTTCTTC
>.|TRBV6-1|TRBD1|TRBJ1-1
CATNTGQRFMNTEAFF
TGTGCCACCAACACGGGACAGAGATTCATGAACACTGAAGCTTTCTTT
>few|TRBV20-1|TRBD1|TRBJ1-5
CSAQGGGQPQHF
TGCAGTGCGCAGGGGGGTGGTCAGCCCCAGCATTTT
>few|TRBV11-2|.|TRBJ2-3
CASNSGRYTDTQYF
TGTGCCAGCAACTCGGGACGCTACACAGATACGCAGTATTTT
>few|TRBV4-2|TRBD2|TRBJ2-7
CASSQDYWTRSYEQYF
TGTGCCAGCAGCCAAGATTACTGGACTAGGTCCTACGAGCAGTACTTC
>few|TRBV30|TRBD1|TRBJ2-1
CAWTGTGRGNEQFF
TGTGCCTGGACAGGGACAGGGAGAGGCAATGAGCAGTTCTTC
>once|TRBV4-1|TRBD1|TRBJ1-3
CDSSRPGTGEGNTIYF
TGCGACAGCAGCCGCCCCGGGACAGGGGAAGGAAACACCATATATTTT
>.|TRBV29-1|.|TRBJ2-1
CSVFLRLAQEQFF
TGCAGCGTTTTCCTTCGGCTAGCGCAGGAGCAGTTCTTC
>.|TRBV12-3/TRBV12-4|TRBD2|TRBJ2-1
CASTWGLPREQFF
TGTGCCAGCACCTGGGGACTACCTAGGGAGCAGTTCTTC
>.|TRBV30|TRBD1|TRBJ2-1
CAWTSGQVRRNEQFF
TGTGCCTGGACCTCCGGACAGGTTAGGCGCAATGAGCAGTTCTTC
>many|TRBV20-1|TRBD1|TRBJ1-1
CSARTGGTEAFF
TGCAGTGCCCGGACAGGGGGCACTGAAGCTTTCTTT
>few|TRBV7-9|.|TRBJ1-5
CASSFVEQPQHF
TGTGCCAGCAGCTTCGTCGAACAGCCCCAGCATTTT
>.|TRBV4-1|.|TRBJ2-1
CASSQTDWTAFSYNEQFF
TGCGCCAGCAGCCAAACGGACTGGACCGCGTTCTCCTACAATGAGCAGTTCTTC
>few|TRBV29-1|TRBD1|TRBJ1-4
CSVRGQYNEKLFF
TGCAGCGTCAGGGGACAGTATAATGAAAAACTGTTTTTT
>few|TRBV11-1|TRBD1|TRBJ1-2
CASSARTGVGYTF
TGTGCCAGCAGCGCCCGGACAGGGGTCGGCTACACCTTC
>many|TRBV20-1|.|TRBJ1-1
CSARDMRGGSEAFF
TGCAGTGCTAGAGACATGAGGGGGGGGAGTGAAGCTTTCTTT
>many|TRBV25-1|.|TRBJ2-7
CASKGRPYEQYF
TGTGCCAGCAAGGGCAGGCCCTACGAGCAGTACTTC
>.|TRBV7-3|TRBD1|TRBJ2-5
CASSPGTGPPQETQYF
TGTGCCAGCAGCCCAGGGACAGGGCCACCCCAAGAGACCCAGTACTTC
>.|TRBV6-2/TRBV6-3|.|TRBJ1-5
CASRDGSNQPQHF
TGTGCCAGCAGGGACGGAAGCAATCAGCCCCAGCATTTT
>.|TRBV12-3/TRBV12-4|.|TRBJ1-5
CASSFNSNQPQHF
TGTGCCAGCAGTTTTAACTCGAATCAGCCCCAGCATTTT
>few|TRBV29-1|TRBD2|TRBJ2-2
CSVFGTSGDTGELFF
TGCAGCGTTTTTGGGACTAGCGGAGACACCGGGGAGCTGTTTTTT
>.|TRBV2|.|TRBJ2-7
CASYLLLSYEQYF
TGTGCCAGCTATCTCCTTCTCTCCTACGAGCAGTACTTC
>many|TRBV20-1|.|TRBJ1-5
CSANSPSAGQDQPQHF
TGCAGTGCTAATTCCCCCTCGGCAGGGCAGGATCAGCCCCAGCATTTT
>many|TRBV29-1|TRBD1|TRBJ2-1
CSVGQGHSSYNEQFF
TGCAGCGTAGGACAGGGACACAGCTCCTACAATGAGCAGTTCTTC
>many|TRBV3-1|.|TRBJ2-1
CASSKSGGLNEQFF
TGTGCCAGCAGCAAATCGGGGGGCCTCAATGAGCAGTTCTTC
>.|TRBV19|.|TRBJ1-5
CASSMRTVSNQPQHF
TGTGCCAGTAGTATGAGGACAGTCAGCAATCAGCCCCAGCATTTT
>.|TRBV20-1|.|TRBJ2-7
CSASMGGYEQYF
TGCAGTGCTAGCATGGGAGGCTACGAGCAGTACTTC
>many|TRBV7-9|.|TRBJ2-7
CASSLAPGTEQYF
TGTGCCAGCAGCTTAGCGCCGGGGACCGAGCAGTACTTC
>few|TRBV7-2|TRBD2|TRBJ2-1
CASSRSAGGPHEQFF
TGTGCCAGCAGTAGGTCAGCGGGAGGGCCCCATGAGCAGTTCTTC
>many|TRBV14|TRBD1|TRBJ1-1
CASSLHGTGVGNTEAFF
TGTGCCAGCAGCCTACATGGGACAGGGGTGGGGAACACTGAAGCTTTCTTT
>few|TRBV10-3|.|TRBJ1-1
CAISTNTEAFF
TGTGCCATCAGTACCAACACTGAAGCTTTCTTT
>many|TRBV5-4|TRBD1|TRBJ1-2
CASSLEAGGSGYTF
TGTGCCAGCAGCTTGGAGGCAGGGGGGAGTGGCTACACCTTC
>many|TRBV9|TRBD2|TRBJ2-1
CASSGGTSGRGTYNEQFF
TGTGCCAGCAGCGGGGGGACTAGCGGGAGGGGAACCTACAATGAGCAGTTCTTC
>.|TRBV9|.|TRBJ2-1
CASSVLTNPSYNEQFF
TGTGCCAGCAGCGTTTTGACTAACCCCTCCTACAATGAGCAGTTCTTC
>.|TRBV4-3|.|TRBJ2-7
CASSQDALSYEQYF
TGCGCCAGCAGCCAAGACGCCCTCTCCTACGAGCAGTACTTC
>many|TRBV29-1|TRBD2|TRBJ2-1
CSVELGRGGDNEQFF
TGCAGCGTTGAATTAGGGCGGGGGGGAGACAATGAGCAGTTCTTC
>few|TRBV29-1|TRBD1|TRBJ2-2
CSVGQGAGTGELFF
TGCAGCGTTGGACAGGGGGCCGGCACCGGGGAGCTGTTTTTT
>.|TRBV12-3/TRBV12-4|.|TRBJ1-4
CASSRTDDNEKLFF
TGTGCCAGCAGCCGGACGGATGATAATGAAAAACTGTTTTTT
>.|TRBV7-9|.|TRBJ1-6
CASSLRASNSPLHF
TGTGCCAGCAGCTTAAGGGCAAGTAATTCACCCCTCCACTTT
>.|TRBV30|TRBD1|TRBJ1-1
CAWSFRDRDDTEAFF
TGTGCCTGGAGTTTCCGGGACAGGGACGACACTGAAGCTTTCTTT
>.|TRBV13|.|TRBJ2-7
CASSKGLVQGEQYF
TGTGCCAGCAGCAAAGGCCTTGTCCAGGGGGAGCAGTACTTC
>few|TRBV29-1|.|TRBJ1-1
CSVARQRNTEAFF
TGCAGCGTTGCGCGACAGAGAAACACTGAAGCTTTCTTT
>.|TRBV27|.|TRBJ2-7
CASTQGGGYEQYF
TGTGCCAGCACCCAGGGGGGAGGATACGAGCAGTACTTC
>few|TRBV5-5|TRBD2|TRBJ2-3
CASSGIGGLAGATDTQYF
TGTGCCAGCAGCGGCATCGGTGGGCTAGCGGGGGCCACAGATACGCAGTATTTT
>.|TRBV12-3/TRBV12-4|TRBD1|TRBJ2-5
CASSWGDRGSRRQETQYF
TGTGCCAGCAGTTGGGGGGACAGGGGGAGTCGTAGGCAAGAGACCCAGTACTTC
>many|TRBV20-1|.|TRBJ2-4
CSAERDPKNIQYF
TGCAGTGCTGAGAGGGACCCCAAAAACATTCAGTACTTC
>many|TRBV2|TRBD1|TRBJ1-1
CASSQPGQGANTEAFF
TGTGCCAGCAGTCAACCGGGACAGGGGGCAAACACTGAAGCTTTCTTT
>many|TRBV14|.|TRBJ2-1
CASSHRQNEQFF
TGTGCCAGCAGCCACCGACAGAATGAGCAGTTCTTC
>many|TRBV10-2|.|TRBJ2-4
CASSDIGLQNIQYF
TGCGCCAGCAGTGATATAGGACTGCAAAACATTCAGTACTTC
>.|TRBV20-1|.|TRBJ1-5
CSAFGRGDQPQHF
TGCAGTGCCTTCGGGAGAGGGGATCAGCCCCAGCATTTT
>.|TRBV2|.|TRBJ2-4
CASSDHMQAKNIQYF
TGTGCCAGCAGTGATCACATGCAGGCCAAAAACATTCAGTACTTC